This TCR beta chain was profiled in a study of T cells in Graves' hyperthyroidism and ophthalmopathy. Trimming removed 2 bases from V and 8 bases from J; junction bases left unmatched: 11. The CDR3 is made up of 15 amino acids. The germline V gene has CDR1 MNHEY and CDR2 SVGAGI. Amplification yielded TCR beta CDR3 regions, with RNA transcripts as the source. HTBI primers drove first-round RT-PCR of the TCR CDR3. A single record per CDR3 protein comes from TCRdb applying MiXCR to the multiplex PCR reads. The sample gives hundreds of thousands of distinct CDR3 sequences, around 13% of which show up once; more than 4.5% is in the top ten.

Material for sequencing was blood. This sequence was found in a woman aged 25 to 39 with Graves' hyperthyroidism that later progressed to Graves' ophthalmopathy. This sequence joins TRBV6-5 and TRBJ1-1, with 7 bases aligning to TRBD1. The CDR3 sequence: CASSYGLGQKLEAFF. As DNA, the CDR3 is TGTGCCAGCAGTTACGGTTTGGGACAGAAGTTAGAAGCTTTCTTT.